Below, 21 T cell receptor beta chains from the same sample are listed, as sequenced in a study of vaccination and CD4 T cells after COVID-19. With the Oncomine TCR Beta short-read assay, DNA from cultured CD4+ T cells was sequenced. TCRdb re-analysed the PCR reads in MiXCR, keeping a single row per CDR3 protein. The table lists about 10,000 distinct CDR3 sequences, around 30% of them singletons, with about 25% in the top ten. No antigen is known for these receptors. Indicated treatment: approximately 11-day PBMC culture with coronavirus spike peptide pools or control peptides (ViraFEST assay). Sequencing was carried out using cultured CD4+ T cells from blood. The receptors derive from a human donor with COVID-19.

The rearrangement links TRBV15 to TRBJ2-2; 11 nucleotides align to TRBD1. The germline gives CDR1 LNHNV, CDR2 YYDKDF (reference sequence). V lost 0 bases to trimming and J lost 3 bases; unmatched junction nucleotides: 6. The CDR3 loop spans 18 amino acids. CDR3 sequence (DNA): TGTGCCACCAGCAGAGATTCGGGGACAGGGGGATACACCGGGGAGCTGTTTTTT. Its protein product is CATSRDSGTGGYTGELFF.

This clonotype turned up a few times. The rearrangement joins TRBV2 to TRBJ2-7; the D call may be TRBD1 or TRBD2 (6 bases each). V was shortened by 5 bases and J by 2 bases, with 10 bases between the two germline ends. Germline V CDR1 and CDR2: SNHLY, FYNNEI. The CDR3 length is 13 residues. The CDR3 DNA is TGTGCCAGCAGTAGGGGGGCCCCCTACGAGCAGTACTTC. Amino acids: CASSRGAPYEQYF.

Only a few counts were recorded for this clonotype. V usage is TRBV11-3 and J usage is TRBJ2-7; tentatively, D is TRBD1 or TRBD2 (5 bases each). The V end was cut by 6 bases, the J end by 5 bases, with 14 bases between. CDR3 length: 13 amino acids. Germline CDR1 and CDR2: SGHNT and YENEEA. The CDR3 nucleotides are TGTGCCAGCAGAAGGGACGAGGGGAACGAGCAGTACTTC. It codes for CASRRDEGNEQYF. The whole variable domain, filled in from reference TRBV11-3 and TRBJ2-7, reads EAGVVQSPRYKIIEKKQPVAFWCNPISGHNTLYWYLQNLGQGPELLIRYENEEAVDDSQLPKDRFSAERLKGVDSTLKIQPAELGDSAVYLCASRRDEGNEQYFGPGTRLTVT.

V and J are TRBV11-3 and TRBJ1-2, with 7 bases aligning to TRBD1. V dropped 6 bases and J dropped 1; count of bases not matched to a gene: 5. The CDR3 totals 14 residues. From germline, CDR1 is SGHNT and CDR2 YENEEA. CDR3 region: CASRSRDSNYGYTF. The CDR3 nucleotides are TGTGCCAGCAGATCACGGGACAGTAACTATGGCTACACCTTC. The whole variable domain, filled in from reference TRBV11-3 and TRBJ1-2, reads EAGVVQSPRYKIIEKKQPVAFWCNPISGHNTLYWYLQNLGQGPELLIRYENEEAVDDSQLPKDRFSAERLKGVDSTLKIQPAELGDSAVYLCASRSRDSNYGYTFGSGTRLTVV.

V and J are TRBV6-1 and TRBJ1-3; D not certain. The germline gives CDR1 MNHNS, CDR2 SASEGT. Trimming took 4 bases from V and 0 from J, leaving 13 bases between them. This CDR3 is built from 16 residues. The CDR3 bases are TGTGCCAGCAGTGTTACCGCCCCCCGCTCTGGAAACACCATATATTTT. It yields the protein CASSVTAPRSGNTIYF.

J is TRBJ1-5 and V is TRBV28; no clear D. Germline CDR1 is MDHEN and CDR2 is SYDVKM. The V and J ends lost 2 bases and 8 bases respectively, with 7 bases between them. The CDR3 is made up of 12 amino acids. The CDR3 DNA is TGTGCCAGCAGTTTACTCATTGAGCCCCAGCATTTT. Amino acid sequence: CASSLLIEPQHF.

This chain uses TRBV11-3 with TRBJ2-3; D ambiguous. From germline, CDR1 is SGHNT and CDR2 YENEEA. Between the trimmed V and J ends, which lost 2 bases and 4 bases, there was a span of 10 bases. The CDR3 totals 14 residues. Here the CDR3 reads CASSLRAGPDTQYF. The CDR3 DNA follows: TGTGCCAGCAGCTTACGGGCAGGCCCAGATACGCAGTATTTT. Full variable domain (remainder filled in from reference TRBV11-3 and TRBJ2-3): EAGVVQSPRYKIIEKKQPVAFWCNPISGHNTLYWYLQNLGQGPELLIRYENEEAVDDSQLPKDRFSAERLKGVDSTLKIQPAELGDSAVYLCASSLRAGPDTQYFGPGTRLTVL.

The chain employs TRBV9 and TRBJ1-2, with 7 bases identical to TRBD1. Germline lookup yields CDR1 SGDLS and CDR2 YYNGEE. The length of the CDR3 is 12 residues. The V and J ends lost 4 bases and 8 bases, in that order; junction bases with no gene match: 5. This chain's CDR3 is CASSPRGVGYTF. The CDR3, as DNA: TGTGCCAGCAGCCCCAGGGGGGTCGGCTACACCTTC.

The genes are TRBV11-3 and TRBJ2-1, with 12 bases fitting TRBD1. The trim removed 4 bases at V and 13 bases at J, leaving 2 bases unmatched. CDR3 size: 12 residues. In germline, CDR1 is SGHNT, CDR2 YENEEA. The CDR3, as DNA: TGTGCCAGCAGCTGGGGACAGGGGGCTCAGTTCTTC. Translating it yields CASSWGQGAQFF.

The chain combines TRBV7-8 with TRBJ1-1, with D possibly TRBD1 on 5 matching bases. Germline lookup yields CDR1 SGHVS and CDR2 FQNEAQ. The ends were cut back, 5 bases at V and 3 bases at J, with 13 bases in the middle. This CDR3 region has 14 residues. The CDR3 DNA is TGTGCCAGCAGCCTATTCCGCAGGGACACTGAAGCTTTCTTT. This encodes CASSLFRRDTEAFF.

This chain joins TRBV7-2 and TRBJ1-1; the D gene is possibly TRBD1 (6 bases). Deletions cut 5 bases from V and 1 base from J, with 20 bases between. The CDR3 spans 17 residues. In germline, CDR1 is SGHTA, CDR2 FQGNSA. Here the CDR3 reads CASSPQGIGGRNTEAFF. The CDR3 DNA follows: TGTGCCAGCAGCCCCCAAGGGATAGGGGGGCGGAACACTGAAGCTTTCTTT.

The genes are TRBV18 and TRBJ1-2, with TRBD1 matching over 8 bases. Trimming removed 0 bases from V and 4 bases from J; junction bases left unmatched: 4. The CDR3 is made up of 15 amino acids. Germline assignment: CDR1 KGHSH and CDR2 LQKENI. CDR3 DNA sequence: TGTGCCAGCTCACCACCGGGCAGGGGGCTCTATGGCTACACCTTC. Translated: CASSPPGRGLYGYTF.

This clonotype has more than one count but fewer than ten. The genes are TRBV25-1 and TRBJ2-3, with TRBD2 matching over 9 bases. V shed 5 bases and J 2 bases; nucleotides not matched to a gene: 2. Per germline, CDR1 MGHDK and CDR2 SYGVNS. This CDR3 has 14 residues. For the CDR3, the DNA is TGTGCCAGCAGTAGCGGGGGGTCCACAGATACGCAGTATTTT. Translated: CASSSGGSTDTQYF.

The chain recombines TRBV19 with TRBJ1-2, with D tentatively TRBD1 (5 bases). The CDR3 consists of 14 residues. Germline CDR1 is LNHDA and CDR2 is SQIVND (reference sequence). The germline V and J ends were trimmed by 6 bases and 8 bases, with 19 bases remaining between them. The DNA of the CDR3 is TGTGCCAGTAGATCCCCCGGTAGGGACCACGGCTACACCTTC. Protein sequence: CASRSPGRDHGYTF.

This clonotype was counted a few times. The genes are TRBV12-3 or TRBV12-4 and TRBJ2-7; perhaps TRBD2 as D (5 bases). Trimming stripped 6 bases from V and 6 bases from J, with 12 bases between. The CDR3 totals 12 residues. The CDR3 DNA sequence: TGTGCCAGCAGCAAGATGGCGGGCGAGCAGTACTTC. Its translation is CASSKMAGEQYF.

The chain carries TRBV7-9 and TRBJ1-2; 8 bases match TRBD1. Germline CDR1 SEHNR, CDR2 FQNEAQ (reference sequence). The J segment lost 5 bases and the V segment lost 2 bases, leaving 10 bases of the junction unmatched. The CDR3 covers 16 residues. The CDR3 loop reads CASSLTTGQGGYGYTF. DNA of the CDR3: TGTGCCAGCAGCTTAACCACTGGACAGGGAGGGTATGGCTACACCTTC.

The chain has TRBV14 and TRBJ1-1; perhaps TRBD1 as D (6 bases). This CDR3 has 18 amino acids. The V end was cut by 1 base, the J end by 2 bases, with 20 bases between. Per germline, CDR1 SGHDN and CDR2 FVKESK. The DNA for the CDR3 is TGTGCCAGCAGCCAAGTCGCCGGTGGGAGGGGGGTAAACACTGAAGCTTTCTTT. This gives the protein CASSQVAGGRGVNTEAFF.

A few counts support this clonotype. This chain joins TRBV11-2 and TRBJ2-3, with no clear D. The CDR3 loop spans 15 amino acids. CDR1 SGHAT and CDR2 FQNNGV come from the germline V gene. Trimming took off 4 bases at V and 4 bases at J, with 15 bases between the two ends. The CDR3 loop reads CASSSPLAEADTQYF. Written as DNA, the CDR3 is TGTGCCAGCAGCTCCCCGTTAGCTGAGGCAGATACGCAGTATTTT. Full variable domain (remainder filled in from reference TRBV11-2 and TRBJ2-3): EAGVAQSPRYKIIEKRQSVAFWCNPISGHATLYWYQQILGQGPKLLIQFQNNGVVDDSQLPKDRFSAERLKGVDSTLKIQPAKLEDSAVYLCASSSPLAEADTQYFGPGTRLTVL.

This clonotype was counted a few times. The chain combines TRBV6-1 with TRBJ1-2; 10 nucleotides line up with TRBD1. CDR3 length: 15 amino acids. Per germline, CDR1 MNHNS and CDR2 SASEGT. J gave up 7 bases and V 2 bases, and 7 bases lay outside the gene matches. The CDR3 DNA reads as TGTGCCAGCAGTGAATTGGGACAGGGGAGGGGTGGCTACACCTTC. Translation: CASSELGQGRGGYTF.

The CDR3 DNA is TGTGCCAGTTGCGGGGCGTTTTATGGCTACACCTTC. Translation: CASCGAFYGYTF. The genes are TRBV2 and TRBJ1-2; weak D call: TRBD1 (5 bases). The V and J ends lost 9 bases and 5 bases respectively, with 13 bases between them. Germline CDR1 SNHLY, CDR2 FYNNEI. The CDR3 contains 12 residues.

The chain combines TRBV6-5 with TRBJ1-6; no firm D call. The CDR3 covers 11 residues. Trimming took 2 bases from V and 10 from J, leaving 3 bases between them. CDR1 and CDR2 (germline): MNHEY, SVGAGI. The CDR3 loop reads CASSYLSPLHF. CDR3 in DNA: TGTGCCAGCAGTTACCTCTCACCCCTCCACTTT.